Listed below are T cell receptor beta chains from one sample, sequenced in a study of T-cell reconstitution after alpha-beta-depleted transplantation in children. One entry per CDR3 protein results from TCRdb running MiXCR on the PCR reads. The sample records 400,000 to 500,000 distinct CDR3 sequences, 11% being singletons. The sequencing used PBMCs from the stem cell graft donor, collected from the stem cell graft. These receptors were collected from a human donor who donated a stem cell graft to a child with acute myeloid leukemia. Each CDR3 is given with its conserved first and last residue. The D gene is left open where the match is weak. Part of the rows lack a size; the others show once, few, many or a class for expanded clones.

D: .; size: .; V: TRBV7-2; J: TRBJ1-6; CDR3: CASSLQVDSPLHF; DNA: TGTGCCAGCAGCTTACAGGTCGACTCACCCCTCCACTTT
D: .; size: many; V: TRBV6-2/TRBV6-3; J: TRBJ2-1; CDR3: CASSSGHSSYNEQFF; DNA: TGTGCCAGCAGTTCTGGACACAGCTCCTACAATGAGCAGTTCTTC
D: TRBD1; size: many; V: TRBV10-3; J: TRBJ2-5; CDR3: CAISESRTGTKETQYF; DNA: TGTGCCATCAGTGAGTCCCGGACAGGGACCAAAGAGACCCAGTACTTC
D: TRBD1; size: few; V: TRBV25-1; J: TRBJ2-7; CDR3: CASTGTGLYEQYF; DNA: TGTGCCAGCACAGGGACAGGGCTCTACGAGCAGTACTTC
D: TRBD2; size: many; V: TRBV7-8; J: TRBJ2-1; CDR3: CASSFTAGGKEQFF; DNA: TGTGCCAGCAGTTTTACAGCGGGAGGTAAGGAGCAGTTCTTC
D: .; size: few; V: TRBV5-1; J: TRBJ1-2; CDR3: CASSLTNDRTYGYTF; DNA: TGCGCCAGCAGCTTGACGAACGACAGAACTTATGGCTACACCTTC
D: TRBD2; size: few; V: TRBV9; J: TRBJ2-2; CDR3: CASSFLAGPTGELFF; DNA: TGTGCCAGCAGCTTCTTAGCGGGACCCACCGGGGAGCTGTTTTTT
D: .; size: few; V: TRBV5-6; J: TRBJ2-6; CDR3: CASSLWRGLSSGANVLTF; DNA: TGTGCCAGCAGCTTGTGGAGGGGGCTTTCTTCTGGGGCCAACGTCCTGACTTTC
D: TRBD1; size: .; V: TRBV7-9; J: TRBJ1-1; CDR3: CASSRSGQVFVNTEAFF; DNA: TGTGCCAGCAGTCGGTCGGGACAGGTGTTCGTAAACACTGAAGCTTTCTTT
D: TRBD2; size: .; V: TRBV10-3; J: TRBJ2-5; CDR3: CAISAGVAGGLQETQYF; DNA: TGTGCCATCAGTGCTGGGGTAGCGGGGGGGCTTCAAGAGACCCAGTACTTC
D: .; size: few; V: TRBV7-8; J: TRBJ1-6; CDR3: CASSLKGIGSYNSPLHF; DNA: TGTGCCAGCAGCTTGAAGGGTATCGGCTCCTATAATTCACCCCTCCACTTT
D: TRBD2; size: .; V: TRBV20-1; J: TRBJ2-5; CDR3: CSARGLAGFPKTQYF; DNA: TGCAGTGCTAGGGGTCTAGCGGGCTTCCCCAAGACCCAGTACTTC
D: TRBD1; size: many; V: TRBV5-1; J: TRBJ2-1; CDR3: CASSPGQGSYNEQFF; DNA: TGCGCCAGCAGCCCTGGACAGGGTTCCTACAATGAGCAGTTCTTC
D: TRBD1; size: .; V: TRBV12-3/TRBV12-4; J: TRBJ2-2; CDR3: CASRQGAPPELFF; DNA: TGTGCCAGCAGACAGGGGGCACCCCCGGAGCTGTTTTTT
D: TRBD2; size: .; V: TRBV20-1; J: TRBJ2-1; CDR3: CSATGTSGDYNEQFF; DNA: TGCAGTGCTACCGGGACTAGCGGCGACTACAATGAGCAGTTCTTC
D: .; size: .; V: TRBV10-1; J: TRBJ2-2; CDR3: CASSEGMETGELFF; DNA: TGCGCCAGCAGTGAGGGGATGGAGACCGGGGAGCTGTTTTTT
D: .; size: few; V: TRBV12-3/TRBV12-4; J: TRBJ1-2; CDR3: CASSLYSPGQERAHVRGYTF; DNA: TGTGCCAGCAGTTTATACTCTCCGGGGCAGGAAAGGGCCCACGTACGTGGCTACACCTTC
D: TRBD1; size: many; V: TRBV6-1; J: TRBJ2-1; CDR3: CASSEPFAGGYEQFF; DNA: TGTGCCAGCAGTGAACCTTTCGCAGGGGGCTATGAGCAGTTCTTC
D: .; size: .; V: TRBV18; J: TRBJ1-4; CDR3: CASSPELQGVGEKLFF; DNA: TGTGCCAGCTCACCGGAACTTCAGGGAGTGGGTGAAAAACTGTTTTTT
D: .; size: few; V: TRBV20-1; J: TRBJ2-1; CDR3: CSARDKDYSYNEQFF; DNA: TGCAGTGCTAGAGATAAGGACTATTCCTACAATGAGCAGTTCTTC
D: TRBD1; size: .; V: TRBV12-3/TRBV12-4; J: TRBJ1-6; CDR3: CASSDGTGVSPLHF; DNA: TGTGCCAGCAGCGACGGGACAGGGGTATCACCCCTCCACTTT
D: TRBD1; size: .; V: TRBV12-3/TRBV12-4; J: TRBJ1-5; CDR3: CASRAGTGWDQPQHF; DNA: TGTGCCAGCAGAGCCGGGACAGGGTGGGATCAGCCCCAGCATTTT
D: TRBD2; size: few; V: TRBV5-1; J: TRBJ2-5; CDR3: CASSSLAGWQETQYF; DNA: TGCGCCAGCAGCTCCTTAGCGGGGTGGCAAGAGACCCAGTACTTC
D: .; size: few; V: TRBV12-3/TRBV12-4; J: TRBJ1-4; CDR3: CASSLAGGSEKLFF; DNA: TGTGCCAGCAGTTTAGCAGGGGGTAGTGAAAAACTGTTTTTT
D: .; size: .; V: TRBV18; J: TRBJ1-1; CDR3: CASAGRGGAGEAFF; DNA: TGTGCCAGCGCCGGCAGGGGAGGGGCAGGTGAAGCTTTCTTT
D: TRBD2; size: .; V: TRBV7-2; J: TRBJ2-5; CDR3: CASSTGLAGSPQYF; DNA: TGTGCCAGCAGCACGGGACTAGCGGGGAGTCCCCAGTACTTC
D: .; size: few; V: TRBV5-1; J: TRBJ2-7; CDR3: CASSPEAASSYEQYF; DNA: TGCGCCAGCAGCCCCGAAGCGGCAAGCTCCTACGAGCAGTACTTC
D: TRBD2; size: few; V: TRBV5-1; J: TRBJ2-5; CDR3: CASSRGLAGGLETQYF; DNA: TGCGCCAGCAGCAGAGGACTAGCGGGGGGGCTGGAGACCCAGTACTTC
D: .; size: .; V: TRBV29-1; J: TRBJ2-6; CDR3: CSVLISGANVLTF; DNA: TGCAGCGTCCTGATCTCTGGGGCCAACGTCCTGACTTTC
D: .; size: .; V: TRBV5-1; J: TRBJ1-1; CDR3: CASSFRDTMNTEAFF; DNA: TGCGCCAGCAGCTTCCGGGACACTATGAACACTGAAGCTTTCTTT
D: .; size: .; V: TRBV10-3; J: TRBJ2-5; CDR3: CAIRNGLGAETQYF; DNA: TGTGCCATCAGGAACGGGCTAGGGGCTGAGACCCAGTACTTC
D: TRBD2; size: .; V: TRBV5-1; J: TRBJ2-1; CDR3: CASSLAELAGAGEQFF; DNA: TGCGCCAGCAGCTTGGCGGAGCTAGCGGGAGCAGGGGAGCAGTTCTTC
D: .; size: many; V: TRBV7-2; J: TRBJ2-1; CDR3: CASSLVSGYEQFF; DNA: TGTGCCAGCAGCTTAGTTTCGGGGTATGAGCAGTTCTTC
D: TRBD2; size: .; V: TRBV20-1; J: TRBJ2-1; CDR3: CSARALGLAGGTYNEQFF; DNA: TGCAGTGCTAGAGCCTTGGGACTAGCGGGGGGGACCTACAATGAGCAGTTCTTC
D: .; size: many; V: TRBV7-6; J: TRBJ2-5; CDR3: CASSLFGALQETQYF; DNA: TGTGCCAGCAGCTTATTTGGGGCATTACAAGAGACCCAGTACTTC
D: .; size: many; V: TRBV20-1; J: TRBJ1-2; CDR3: CSAAGQTYGYTF; DNA: TGCAGTGCAGCGGGCCAGACCTATGGCTACACCTTC
D: TRBD2; size: .; V: TRBV5-1; J: TRBJ2-1; CDR3: CASSRTSGGAVEQFF; DNA: TGCGCCAGCAGCCGGACTAGCGGGGGGGCCGTTGAGCAGTTCTTC